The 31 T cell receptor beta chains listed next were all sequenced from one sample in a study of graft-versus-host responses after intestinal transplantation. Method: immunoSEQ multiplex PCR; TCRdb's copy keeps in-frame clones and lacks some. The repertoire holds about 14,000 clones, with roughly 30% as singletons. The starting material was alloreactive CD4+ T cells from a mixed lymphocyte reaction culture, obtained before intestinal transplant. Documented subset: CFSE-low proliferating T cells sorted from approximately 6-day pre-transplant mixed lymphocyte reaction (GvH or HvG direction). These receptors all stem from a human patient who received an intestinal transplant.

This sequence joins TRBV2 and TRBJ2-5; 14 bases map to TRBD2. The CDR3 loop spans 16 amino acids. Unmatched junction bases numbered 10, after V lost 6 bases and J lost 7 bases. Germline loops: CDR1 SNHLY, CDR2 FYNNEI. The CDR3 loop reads CASRRPGTSGSGTQYF. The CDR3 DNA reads TGTGCCAGCAGGAGACCAGGGACTAGCGGGAGCGGGACCCAGTACTTC.

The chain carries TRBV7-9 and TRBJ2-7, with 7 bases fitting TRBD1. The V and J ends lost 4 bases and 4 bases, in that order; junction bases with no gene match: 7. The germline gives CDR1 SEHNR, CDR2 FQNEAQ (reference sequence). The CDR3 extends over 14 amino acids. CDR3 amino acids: CASSSRTGSYEQYF. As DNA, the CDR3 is TGTGCCAGCAGCTCACGGACAGGTTCTTACGAGCAGTACTTC.

The CDR3: CASSRDGTTYEQYF. The CDR3 nucleotides read TGTGCCAGCAGCCGGGACGGAACGACCTACGAGCAGTACTTC. The genes are TRBV4-2 and TRBJ2-7, with D perhaps TRBD1 or TRBD2 (5 bases each). The V and J ends lost 4 bases and 2 bases respectively, with 12 bases between them. In germline, CDR1 is LGHNA, CDR2 YNFKEQ. This CDR3 has 14 amino acids.

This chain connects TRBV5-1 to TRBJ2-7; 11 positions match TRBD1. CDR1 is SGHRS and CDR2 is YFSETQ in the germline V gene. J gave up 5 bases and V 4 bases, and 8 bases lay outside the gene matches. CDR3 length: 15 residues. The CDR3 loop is CASSEGTGGIDEQYF. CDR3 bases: TGCGCCAGCAGCGAGGGGACAGGGGGTATCGACGAGCAGTACTTC.

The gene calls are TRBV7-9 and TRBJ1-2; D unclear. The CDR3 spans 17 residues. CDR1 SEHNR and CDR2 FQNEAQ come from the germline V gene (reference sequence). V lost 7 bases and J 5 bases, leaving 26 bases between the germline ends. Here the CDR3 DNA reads TGTGCCAGCACCGGCCGCCGATTTGAAGTATTCGGATATGGCTACACCTTC. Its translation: CASTGRRFEVFGYGYTF.

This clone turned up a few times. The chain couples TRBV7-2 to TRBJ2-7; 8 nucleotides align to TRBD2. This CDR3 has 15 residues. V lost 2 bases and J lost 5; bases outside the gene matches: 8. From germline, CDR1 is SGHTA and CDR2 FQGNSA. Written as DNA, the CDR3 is TGTGCCAGCAGCTTACTCGGGACTAGGGGCGACGAGCAGTACTTC. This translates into CASSLLGTRGDEQYF.

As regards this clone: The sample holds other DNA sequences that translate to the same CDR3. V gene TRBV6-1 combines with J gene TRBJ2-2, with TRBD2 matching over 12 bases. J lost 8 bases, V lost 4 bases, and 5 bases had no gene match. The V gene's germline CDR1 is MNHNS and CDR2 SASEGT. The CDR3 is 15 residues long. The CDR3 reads CASSGTSGKGGELFF. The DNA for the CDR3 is TGTGCCAGCAGTGGGACTAGCGGGAAGGGGGGGGAGCTGTTTTTT.

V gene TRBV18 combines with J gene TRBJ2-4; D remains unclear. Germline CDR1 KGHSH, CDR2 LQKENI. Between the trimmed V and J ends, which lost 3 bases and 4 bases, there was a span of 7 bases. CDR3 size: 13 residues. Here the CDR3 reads CASSPLQKNIQYF. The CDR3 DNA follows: TGTGCCAGCTCACCTTTACAGAAAAACATTCAGTACTTC.

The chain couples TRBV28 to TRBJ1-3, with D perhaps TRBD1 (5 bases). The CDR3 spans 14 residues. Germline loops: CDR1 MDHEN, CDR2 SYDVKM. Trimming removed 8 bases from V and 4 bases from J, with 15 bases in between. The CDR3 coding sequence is TGTGCCAGCTGTGGGGGGACGATCGGAAACACCATATATTTT. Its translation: CASCGGTIGNTIYF.

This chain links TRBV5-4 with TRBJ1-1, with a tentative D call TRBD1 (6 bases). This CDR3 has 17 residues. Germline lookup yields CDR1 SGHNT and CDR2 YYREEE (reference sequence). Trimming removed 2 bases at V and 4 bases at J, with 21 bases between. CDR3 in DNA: TGTGCCAGCAGCTTAGGCTACATCTACAGGGAGGGCACTGAAGCTTTCTTT. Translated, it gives CASSLGYIYREGTEAFF. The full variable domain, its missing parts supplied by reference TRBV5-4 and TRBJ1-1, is ETGVTQSPTHLIKTRGQQVTLRCSSQSGHNTVSWYQQALGQGPQFIFQYYREEENGRGNFPPRFSGLQFPNYSSELNVNALELDDSALYLCASSLGYIYREGTEAFFGQGTRLTVV.

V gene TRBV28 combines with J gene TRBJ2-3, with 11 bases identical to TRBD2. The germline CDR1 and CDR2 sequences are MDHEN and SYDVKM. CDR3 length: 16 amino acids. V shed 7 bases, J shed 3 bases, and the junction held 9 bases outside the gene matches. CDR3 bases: TGTGCCAGCACTCAAGGGGCTAGCGGGAGGACAGATACGCAGTATTTT. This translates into CASTQGASGRTDTQYF.

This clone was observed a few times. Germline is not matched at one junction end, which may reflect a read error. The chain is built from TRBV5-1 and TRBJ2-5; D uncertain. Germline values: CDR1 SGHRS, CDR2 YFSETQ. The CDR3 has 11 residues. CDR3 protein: CASSYAETQYF. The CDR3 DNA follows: TGTGCCAGCAGCTACGCAGAGACCCAGTACTTC.

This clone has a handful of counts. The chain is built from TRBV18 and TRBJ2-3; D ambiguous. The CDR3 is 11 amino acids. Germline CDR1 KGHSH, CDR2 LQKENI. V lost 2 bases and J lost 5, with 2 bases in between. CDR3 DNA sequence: TGTGCCAGCTCACCAAAAGATACGCAGTATTTT. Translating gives CASSPKDTQYF.

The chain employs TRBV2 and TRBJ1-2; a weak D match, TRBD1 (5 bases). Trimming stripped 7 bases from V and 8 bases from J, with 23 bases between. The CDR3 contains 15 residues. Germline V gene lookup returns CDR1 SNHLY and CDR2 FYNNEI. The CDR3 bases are TGTGCCAGCACCAACCTCCAGGGAGGAAGGGAGGGCTACACCTTC. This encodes CASTNLQGGREGYTF. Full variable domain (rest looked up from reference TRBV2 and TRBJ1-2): EPEVTQTPSHQVTQMGQEVILRCVPISNHLYFYWYRQILGQKVEFLVSFYNNEISEKSEIFDDQFSVERPDGSNFTLKIRSTKLEDSAMYFCASTNLQGGREGYTFGSGTRLTVV.

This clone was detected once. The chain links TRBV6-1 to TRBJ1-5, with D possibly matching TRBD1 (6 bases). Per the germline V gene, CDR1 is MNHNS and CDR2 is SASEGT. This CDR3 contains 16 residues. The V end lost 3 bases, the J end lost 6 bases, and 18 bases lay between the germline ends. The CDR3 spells CASSEFIGGGSQPQHF. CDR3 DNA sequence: TGTGCCAGCAGTGAGTTTATTGGGGGCGGAAGTCAGCCCCAGCATTTT.

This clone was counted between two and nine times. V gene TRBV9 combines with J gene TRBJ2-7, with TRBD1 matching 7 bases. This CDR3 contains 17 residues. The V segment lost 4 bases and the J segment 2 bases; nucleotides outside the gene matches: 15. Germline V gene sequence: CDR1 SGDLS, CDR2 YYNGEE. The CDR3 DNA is TGTGCCAGCAGCACAGACGAACCGGGACAGTCCCCCTACGAGCAGTACTTC. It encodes CASSTDEPGQSPYEQYF.

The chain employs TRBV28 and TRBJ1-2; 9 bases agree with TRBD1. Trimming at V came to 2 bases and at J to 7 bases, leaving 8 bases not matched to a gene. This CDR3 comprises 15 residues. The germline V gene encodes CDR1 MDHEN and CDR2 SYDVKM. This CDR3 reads CASSLRGTGSPGYTF. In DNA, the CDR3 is TGTGCCAGCAGTTTAAGGGGGACAGGGTCCCCTGGCTACACCTTC.

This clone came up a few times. The CDR3 is CASSIRLTEQFF. The CDR3 DNA reads TGTGCCAGCTCAATTCGACTAACTGAGCAGTTCTTC. The V call is TRBV18, the J call TRBJ2-1; perhaps TRBD2 as D (5 bases). Trimming took off 5 bases at V and 9 bases at J, with 11 bases between the two ends. CDR3 length: 12 residues. Germline V gene lookup returns CDR1 KGHSH and CDR2 LQKENI.

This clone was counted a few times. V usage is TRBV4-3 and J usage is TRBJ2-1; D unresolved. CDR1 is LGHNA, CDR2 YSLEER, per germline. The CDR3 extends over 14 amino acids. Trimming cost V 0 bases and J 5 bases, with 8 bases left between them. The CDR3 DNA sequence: TGCGCCAGCAGCCAAGACGTGGGGAACAATGAGCAGTTCTTC. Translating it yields CASSQDVGNNEQFF.

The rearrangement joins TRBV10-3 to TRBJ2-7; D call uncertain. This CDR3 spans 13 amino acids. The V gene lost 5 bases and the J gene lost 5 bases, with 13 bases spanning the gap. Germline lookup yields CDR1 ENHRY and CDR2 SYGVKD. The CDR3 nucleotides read TGTGCCATCAGTCCGGTTTCTTCTGACGAGCAGTACTTC. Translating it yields CAISPVSSDEQYF.

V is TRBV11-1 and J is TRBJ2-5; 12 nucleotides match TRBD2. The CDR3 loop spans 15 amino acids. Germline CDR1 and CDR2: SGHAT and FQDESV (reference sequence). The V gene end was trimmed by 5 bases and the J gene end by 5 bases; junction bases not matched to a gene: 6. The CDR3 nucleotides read TGTGCCAGCAGCGCCCGACTAGCGGGAGAGGAGACCCAGTACTTC. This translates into CASSARLAGEETQYF. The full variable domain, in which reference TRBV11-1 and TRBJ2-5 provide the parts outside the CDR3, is EAEVAQSPRYKITEKSQAVAFWCDPISGHATLYWYRQILGQGPELLVQFQDESVVDDSQLPKDRFSAERLKGVDSTLKIQPAELGDSAMYLCASSARLAGEETQYFGPGTRLLVL.

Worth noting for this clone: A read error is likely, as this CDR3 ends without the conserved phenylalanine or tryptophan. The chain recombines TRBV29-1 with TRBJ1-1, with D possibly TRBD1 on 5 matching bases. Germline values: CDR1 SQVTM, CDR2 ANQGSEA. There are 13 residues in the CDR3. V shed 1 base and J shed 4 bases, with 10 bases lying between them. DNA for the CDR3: TGCAGCGTTGAAGCTCCGAGGGGCACTGAAGCTTTCCTT. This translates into CSVEAPRGTEAFL.

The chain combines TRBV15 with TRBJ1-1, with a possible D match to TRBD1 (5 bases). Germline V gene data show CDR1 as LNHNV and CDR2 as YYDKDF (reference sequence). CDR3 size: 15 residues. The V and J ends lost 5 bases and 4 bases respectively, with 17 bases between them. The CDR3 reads CATSVGGGLTTEAFF. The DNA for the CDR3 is TGTGCCACCAGCGTCGGGGGGGGGTTGACCACTGAAGCTTTCTTT.

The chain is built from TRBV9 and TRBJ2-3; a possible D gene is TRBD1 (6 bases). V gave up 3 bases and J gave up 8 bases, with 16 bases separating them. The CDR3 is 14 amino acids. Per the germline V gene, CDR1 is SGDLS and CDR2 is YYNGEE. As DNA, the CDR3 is TGTGCCAGCAGCGCGAACCAGGGGCCGCGTACGCAGTATTTT. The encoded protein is CASSANQGPRTQYF.

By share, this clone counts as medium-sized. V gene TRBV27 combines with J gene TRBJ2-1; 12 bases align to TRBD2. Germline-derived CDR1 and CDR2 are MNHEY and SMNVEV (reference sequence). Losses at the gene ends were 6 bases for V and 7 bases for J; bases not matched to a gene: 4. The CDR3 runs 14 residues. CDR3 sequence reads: CASRATSGSNEQFF. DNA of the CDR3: TGTGCCAGCAGAGCGACTAGCGGGAGTAATGAGCAGTTCTTC.

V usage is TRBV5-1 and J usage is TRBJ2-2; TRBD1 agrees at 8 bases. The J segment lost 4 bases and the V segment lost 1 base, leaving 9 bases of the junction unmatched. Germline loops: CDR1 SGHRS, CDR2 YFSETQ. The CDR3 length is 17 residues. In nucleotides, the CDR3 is TGCGCCAGCAGCTTGTCCAGGCCAGGGGGCCTCACCGGGGAGCTGTTTTTT. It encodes CASSLSRPGGLTGELFF.

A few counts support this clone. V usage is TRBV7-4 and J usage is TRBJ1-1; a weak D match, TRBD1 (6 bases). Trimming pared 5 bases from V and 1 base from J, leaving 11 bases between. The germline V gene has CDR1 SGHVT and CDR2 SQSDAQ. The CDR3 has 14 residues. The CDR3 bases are TGTGCCAGCAGCCCCAGACAGGAGAACACTGAAGCTTTCTTT. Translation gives CASSPRQENTEAFF.

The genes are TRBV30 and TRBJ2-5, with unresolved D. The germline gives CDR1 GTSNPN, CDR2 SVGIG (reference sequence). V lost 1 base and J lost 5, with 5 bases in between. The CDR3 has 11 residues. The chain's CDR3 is CAWSGRETQYF. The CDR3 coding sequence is TGTGCCTGGAGTGGGCGGGAGACCCAGTACTTC.

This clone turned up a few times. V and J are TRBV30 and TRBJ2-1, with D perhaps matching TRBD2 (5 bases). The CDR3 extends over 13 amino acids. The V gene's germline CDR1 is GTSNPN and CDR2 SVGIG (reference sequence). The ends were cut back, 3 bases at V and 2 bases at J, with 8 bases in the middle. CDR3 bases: TGTGCCTGGAGAGAGGGCCCCTACAATGAGCAGTTCTTC. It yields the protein CAWREGPYNEQFF.

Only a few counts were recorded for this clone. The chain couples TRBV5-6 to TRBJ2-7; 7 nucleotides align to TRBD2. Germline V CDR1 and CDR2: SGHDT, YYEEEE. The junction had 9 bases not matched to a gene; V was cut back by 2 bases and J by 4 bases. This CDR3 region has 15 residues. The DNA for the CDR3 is TGTGCCAGCAGCTTTATCCCGACTAGCAGATACGAGCAGTACTTC. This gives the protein CASSFIPTSRYEQYF.

CDR3 sequence: CASSLELAQSNEQFF. The CDR3 region has the DNA TGTGCCAGCAGCTTGGAACTAGCCCAGAGCAATGAGCAGTTCTTC. The chain uses TRBV5-4 and TRBJ2-1, with D perhaps TRBD2 (6 bases). This CDR3 has 15 residues. Trimming shortened V by 0 bases and J by 6 bases, and 13 bases separated the two germline ends. Germline loops: CDR1 SGHNT, CDR2 YYREEE (reference sequence).